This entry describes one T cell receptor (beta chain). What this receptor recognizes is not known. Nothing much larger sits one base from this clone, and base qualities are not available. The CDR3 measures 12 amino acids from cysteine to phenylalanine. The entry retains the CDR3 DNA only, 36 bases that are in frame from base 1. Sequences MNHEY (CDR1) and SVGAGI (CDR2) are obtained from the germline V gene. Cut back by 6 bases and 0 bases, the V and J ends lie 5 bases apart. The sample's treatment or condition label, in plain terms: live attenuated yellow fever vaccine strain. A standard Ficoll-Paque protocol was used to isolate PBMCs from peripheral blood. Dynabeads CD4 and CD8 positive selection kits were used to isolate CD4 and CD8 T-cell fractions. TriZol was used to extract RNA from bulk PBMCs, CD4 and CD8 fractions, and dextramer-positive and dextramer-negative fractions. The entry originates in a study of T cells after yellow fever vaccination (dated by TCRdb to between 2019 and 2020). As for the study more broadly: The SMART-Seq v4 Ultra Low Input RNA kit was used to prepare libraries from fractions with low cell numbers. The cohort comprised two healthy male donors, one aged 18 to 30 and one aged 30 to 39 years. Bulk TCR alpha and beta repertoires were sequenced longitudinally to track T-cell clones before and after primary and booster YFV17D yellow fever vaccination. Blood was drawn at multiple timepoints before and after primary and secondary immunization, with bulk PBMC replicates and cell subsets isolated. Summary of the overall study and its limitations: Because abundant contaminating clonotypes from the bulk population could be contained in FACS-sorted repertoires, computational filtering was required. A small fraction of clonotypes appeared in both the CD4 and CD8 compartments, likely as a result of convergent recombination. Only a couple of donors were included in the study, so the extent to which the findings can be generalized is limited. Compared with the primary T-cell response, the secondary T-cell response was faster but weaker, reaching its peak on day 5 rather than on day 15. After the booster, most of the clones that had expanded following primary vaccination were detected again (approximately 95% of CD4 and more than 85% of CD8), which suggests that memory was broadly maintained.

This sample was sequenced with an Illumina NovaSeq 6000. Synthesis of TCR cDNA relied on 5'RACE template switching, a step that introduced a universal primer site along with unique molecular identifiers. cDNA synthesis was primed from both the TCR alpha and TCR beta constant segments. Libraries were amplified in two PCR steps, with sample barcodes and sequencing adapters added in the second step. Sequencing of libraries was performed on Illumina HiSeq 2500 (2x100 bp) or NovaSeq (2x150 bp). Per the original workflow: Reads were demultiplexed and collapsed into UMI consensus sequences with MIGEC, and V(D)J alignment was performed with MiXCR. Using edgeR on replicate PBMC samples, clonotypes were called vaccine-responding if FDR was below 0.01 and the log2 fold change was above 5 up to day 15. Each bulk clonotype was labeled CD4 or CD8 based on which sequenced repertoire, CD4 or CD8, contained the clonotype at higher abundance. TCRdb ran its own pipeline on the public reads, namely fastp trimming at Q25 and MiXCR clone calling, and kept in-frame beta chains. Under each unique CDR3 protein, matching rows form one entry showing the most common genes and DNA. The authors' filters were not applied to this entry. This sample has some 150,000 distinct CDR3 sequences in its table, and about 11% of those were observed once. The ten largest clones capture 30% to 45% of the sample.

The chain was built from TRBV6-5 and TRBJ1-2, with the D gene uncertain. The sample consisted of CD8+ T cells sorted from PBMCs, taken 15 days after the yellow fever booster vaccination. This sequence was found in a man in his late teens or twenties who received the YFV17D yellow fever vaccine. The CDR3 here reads CASRGANYGYTF. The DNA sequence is TGTGCCAGCAGGGGAGCTAACTATGGCTACACCTTC.